These T cell receptor beta chains were read from a single sample in a study of OX40 agonist ivuxolimab in advanced cancers. Assay: immunoSEQ multiplex PCR; the TCRdb copy retains only in-frame clones and omits some. The sample gives 72,000 or so clones, around 87% of which show up once; less than 0.25% is in the top ten. This specimen was CD4+ or CD8+ T cells sorted from blood, taken in a trial of the OX40 agonist ivuxolimab. The source of these receptors is an adult with an advanced solid tumor such as melanoma, head and neck, liver or kidney cancer. Each CDR3 is given with its conserved first and last residue. D genes are given only for firm matches. Clone size is given for some rows only: seen once, a few or many times, or a class if the clone is expanded.

TRBV4-2	few	TRBJ1-1	NA	TGTGCCAGCAGCCAAGCCTCCGGGCATACTGAAGCTTTCTTT	CASSQASGHTEAFF
TRBV11-3	NA	TRBJ2-5	NA	TGTGCCAGCAGCTTGGGCCCCACAGAAGAGACCCAGTACTTC	CASSLGPTEETQYF
TRBV18	NA	TRBJ1-1	NA	TGTGCCAGCTCACCACCTCGCGGGACCACTAACACTGAAGCTTTCTTT	CASSPPRGTTNTEAFF
TRBV7-9	NA	TRBJ2-2	NA	TGTGCCAGCAGCCAAGCCAGTGGATCTAGCTTTACCGGGGAGCTGTTTTTT	CASSQASGSSFTGELFF
TRBV7-2	NA	TRBJ2-3	NA	TGTGCCAGCAGCCTGCGTATGAGACTAGGCCCTCCAGATACGCAGTATTTT	CASSLRMRLGPPDTQYF
TRBV5-4	NA	TRBJ2-3	TRBD2	TGTGCCAGCAGCCCGGGACTAGCGGGAGGGCCCGCTGATACGCAGTATTTT	CASSPGLAGGPADTQYF
TRBV4-1	NA	TRBJ2-7	TRBD2	TGCGCCAGCAGCGCGGGACTAGCGGGAGCAGGGACCTACGAGCAGTACTTC	CASSAGLAGAGTYEQYF
TRBV4-1	NA	TRBJ2-4	TRBD2	TGCGCCAGCAGCCAATCACAAGGACTAGGCATTCAGTACTTC	CASSQSQGLGIQYF
TRBV2	NA	TRBJ2-3	TRBD2	TGTGCCAGCAGTAATCAGAGGACTAGCGGGAGTAGGACAGATACGCAGTATTTT	CASSNQRTSGSRTDTQYF
TRBV19	NA	TRBJ1-2	NA	TGTGCCAGTAGTCCCCGCGGGAACTATGGCTACACCTTC	CASSPRGNYGYTF
TRBV6-6	NA	TRBJ2-1	NA	TGTGCCAGCAAACAAGGACGGATCGACAATGAGCAGTTCTTC	CASKQGRIDNEQFF
TRBV27	NA	TRBJ1-2	NA	TGTGCCAGCAGACAGCAGGGACTCGACGGCTACACCTTC	CASRQQGLDGYTF
TRBV21-1	NA	TRBJ2-1	NA	TGTGCCAGCAGCAAAGATTGGGCGGGAGAGATATACAATGAGCAGTTCTTC	CASSKDWAGEIYNEQFF
TRBV6-6	NA	TRBJ2-7	NA	TGTGCCAGCGGCCGCTACGAGCAGTACTTC	CASGRYEQYF
TRBV5-1	NA	TRBJ2-1	NA	TGCGCCAGCAGCTTGGAAGGCAATGAGCAGTTCTTC	CASSLEGNEQFF
TRBV19	once	TRBJ2-1	NA	TGTGCCAGTAGTATTACATACAGCTCCTACAATGAGCAGTTCTTC	CASSITYSSYNEQFF
TRBV7-9	NA	TRBJ2-2	NA	TGTGCCAGCAGCCCCGGCTCAGGAGAGGGGAGGTCCGGGGAGCTGTTTTTT	CASSPGSGEGRSGELFF
TRBV15	NA	TRBJ2-1	TRBD2	TGTGCCACCTCTAGCGGGAGAGACAATGAGCAGTTCTTC	CATSSGRDNEQFF
TRBV7-2	NA	TRBJ2-3	TRBD2	TGTGCCAGCAGCTTAGCTGCGCGGGAGGCGACAGATACGCAGTATTTT	CASSLAAREATDTQYF
TRBV9	NA	TRBJ2-3	TRBD2	TGTGCCAGCAGCGTAGGGGGGACTAGCGGGAGCCTAGCAAGAGATACGCAGTATTTT	CASSVGGTSGSLARDTQYF
TRBV2	NA	TRBJ2-7	NA	TGTGCCAGCACCCAGACGGAGCGGGACGAGCAGTACTTC	CASTQTERDEQYF
TRBV6-5	NA	TRBJ2-5	NA	TGTGCCAGCAGTTACTCGCGACCGTCGCAAGAGACCCAGTACTTC	CASSYSRPSQETQYF
TRBV5-1	NA	TRBJ1-1	TRBD1	TGCGCCAGCAGCTCGAAAACAGGGGGCAATACTGAAGCTTTCTTT	CASSSKTGGNTEAFF
TRBV7-9	NA	TRBJ2-1	NA	TGTGCCAGCAGCTTGTTCGGTGAATCCTACAATGAGCAGTTCTTC	CASSLFGESYNEQFF
TRBV6-5	NA	TRBJ1-2	NA	TGTGCCAGCAGTCCCGGACGGGGGTATGGCTACACCTTC	CASSPGRGYGYTF
TRBV28	NA	TRBJ1-2	NA	TGTGCCAGCGGGACCACTCCACAGGGAAACTATGGCTACACCTTC	CASGTTPQGNYGYTF
TRBV7-3	NA	TRBJ2-3	TRBD1	TGTGCCAGCAGCTTAACGTATCTAGGGGGCTCAGGTGGTACGCAGTATTTT	CASSLTYLGGSGGTQYF
TRBV18	NA	TRBJ2-4	TRBD2	TGTGCCAGCTCACCAACCGTACTAGCGGGAGGGAACATAGCCAAAAACATTCAGTACTTC	CASSPTVLAGGNIAKNIQYF
TRBV2	NA	TRBJ2-7	TRBD2	TGTGCCAGCAGTGTAACTAGCGGGATCTACGAGCAGTACTTC	CASSVTSGIYEQYF
TRBV19	NA	TRBJ2-7	NA	TGTGCCAGTAAGGGCGTATCGATAAACGAGCAGTACTTC	CASKGVSINEQYF
TRBV28	NA	TRBJ2-7	TRBD1	TGTGCCAGCAGCCCGGACAGGGTACACGAGCAGTACTTC	CASSPDRVHEQYF
TRBV6-6	once	TRBJ2-2	NA	TGTGCCAGCCGGTGGATAACAGCGAACACCGGGGAGCTGTTTTTT	CASRWITANTGELFF
TRBV7-9	NA	TRBJ2-1	TRBD2	TGTGCCAGCAGCTCCCGGGGGGGCGACGCTGAGCAGTTCTTC	CASSSRGGDAEQFF
TRBV4-2	NA	TRBJ2-2	TRBD2	TGTGCCAGCAGCCAATCAGCTAGCGGTACCACCGGGGAGCTGTTTTTT	CASSQSASGTTGELFF
TRBV5-4	NA	TRBJ1-2	NA	TGTGCCAGCAGACCCGACCGACGCCCGGACTATGGCTACACCTTC	CASRPDRRPDYGYTF
TRBV7-2	NA	TRBJ2-4	NA	TGTGCCAGCAGCAAAGCGCCGGAATTGGGGAACATTCAGTACTTC	CASSKAPELGNIQYF
TRBV5-1	once	TRBJ2-1	NA	TGCGCCAGCAGCTTGGTCCAGGAAGGGGTAAATGAGCAGTTCTTC	CASSLVQEGVNEQFF
TRBV10-3	NA	TRBJ2-1	NA	TGTGCCATCAGCGCGACTAGTAACGAGGAGTTCTTC	CAISATSNEEFF
TRBV2	NA	TRBJ2-1	TRBD2	TGTGCCAGCAGGATGACTAGCGGAGAGCAGTTCTTC	CASRMTSGEQFF
TRBV5-1	once	TRBJ2-5	NA	TGCGCCAGCAGCTTGTTCCCCCTGGGCGGACAGCCACGCCAAGAGACCCAGTACTTC	CASSLFPLGGQPRQETQYF
TRBV18	NA	TRBJ2-7	TRBD2	TGTGCCAGCTCACCAACTAGCGGGAGTGCGTACGAGCAGTACTTC	CASSPTSGSAYEQYF
TRBV11-2	NA	TRBJ2-7	NA	TGTGCCAGCAGCAACTGGGCCCTGCCGGGTCGGACCTACGAGCAGTACTTC	CASSNWALPGRTYEQYF
TRBV28	NA	TRBJ2-7	NA	TGTGCCAGCAGGGACGGACAGACCTACGAGCAGTACTTC	CASRDGQTYEQYF
TRBV6-5	few	TRBJ1-5	TRBD1	TGTGCCAGCAGCAGGGACAGGGTGGGTCAGCCCCAGCATTTT	CASSRDRVGQPQHF
TRBV19	once	TRBJ1-1	NA	TGTGCCAGTATCGCAGCGAACACTGAAGCTTTCTTT	CASIAANTEAFF